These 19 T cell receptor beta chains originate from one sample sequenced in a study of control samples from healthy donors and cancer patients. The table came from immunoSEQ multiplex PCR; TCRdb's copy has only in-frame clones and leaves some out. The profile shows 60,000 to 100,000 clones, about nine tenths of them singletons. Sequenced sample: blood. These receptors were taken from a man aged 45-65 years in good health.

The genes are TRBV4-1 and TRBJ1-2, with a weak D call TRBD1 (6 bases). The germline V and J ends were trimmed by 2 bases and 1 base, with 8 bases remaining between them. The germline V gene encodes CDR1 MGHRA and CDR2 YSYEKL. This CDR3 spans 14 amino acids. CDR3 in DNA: TGCGCCAGCAGCCAAAACAGGGTTAACTATGGCTACACCTTC. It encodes CASSQNRVNYGYTF.

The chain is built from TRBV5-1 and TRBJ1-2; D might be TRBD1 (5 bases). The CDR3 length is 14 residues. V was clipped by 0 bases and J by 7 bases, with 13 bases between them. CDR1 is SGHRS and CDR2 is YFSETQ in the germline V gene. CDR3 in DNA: TGCGCCAGCAGCTTGGCCGAAGGGGAGGGTGGCTACACCTTC. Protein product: CASSLAEGEGGYTF.

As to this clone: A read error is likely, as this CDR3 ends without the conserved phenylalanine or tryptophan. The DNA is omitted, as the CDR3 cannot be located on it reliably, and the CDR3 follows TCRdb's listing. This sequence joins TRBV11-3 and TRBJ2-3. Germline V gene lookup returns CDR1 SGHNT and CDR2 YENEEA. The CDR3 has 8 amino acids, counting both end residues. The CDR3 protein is CASSLDPP.

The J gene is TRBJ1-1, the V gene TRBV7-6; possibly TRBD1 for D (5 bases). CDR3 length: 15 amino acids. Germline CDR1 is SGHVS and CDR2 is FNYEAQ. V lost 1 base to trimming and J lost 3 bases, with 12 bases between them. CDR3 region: CASSLVGAGDTEAFF. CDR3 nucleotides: TGTGCCAGCAGCTTAGTAGGGGCGGGGGACACTGAAGCTTTCTTT.

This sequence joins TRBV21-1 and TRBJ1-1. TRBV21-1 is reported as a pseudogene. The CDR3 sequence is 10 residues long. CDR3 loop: CASRNHEAFF. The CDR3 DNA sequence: TGTGCCAGCAGAAACCATGAAGCTTTCTTT.

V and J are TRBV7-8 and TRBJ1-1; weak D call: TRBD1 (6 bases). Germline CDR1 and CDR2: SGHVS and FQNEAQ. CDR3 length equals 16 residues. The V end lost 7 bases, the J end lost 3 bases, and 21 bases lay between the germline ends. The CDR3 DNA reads TGTGCCAGCACCTCATTGAGGGGGGGGCAGGACACTGAAGCTTTCTTT. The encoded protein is CASTSLRGGQDTEAFF.

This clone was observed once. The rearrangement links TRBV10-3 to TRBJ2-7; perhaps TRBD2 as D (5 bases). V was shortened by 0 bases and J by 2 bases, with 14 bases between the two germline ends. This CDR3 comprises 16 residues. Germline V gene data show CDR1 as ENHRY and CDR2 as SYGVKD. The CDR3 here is CAISESAGLLTYEQYF. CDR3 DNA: TGTGCCATCAGTGAGTCAGCTGGACTTTTAACCTACGAGCAGTACTTC.

CDR3: CASSLRSSYEQYF. For the CDR3, the DNA is TGTGCCAGCAGCTTGCGGTCCTCCTACGAGCAGTACTTC. The genes are TRBV5-6 and TRBJ2-7; D not resolved. The V end lost 1 base, the J end lost 0 bases, and 5 bases lay between the germline ends. CDR1 is SGHDT, CDR2 YYEEEE, per germline. This CDR3 has 13 residues.

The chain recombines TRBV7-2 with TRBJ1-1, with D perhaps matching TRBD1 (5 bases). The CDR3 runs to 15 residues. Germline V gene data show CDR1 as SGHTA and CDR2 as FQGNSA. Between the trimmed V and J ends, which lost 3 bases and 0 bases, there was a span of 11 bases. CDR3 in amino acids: CASSLGPVVNTEAFF. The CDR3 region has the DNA TGTGCCAGCAGCTTGGGGCCCGTGGTGAACACTGAAGCTTTCTTT.

The CDR3 loop is CASSLGSGTSVIDEQYF. The DNA of the CDR3 is TGTGCCAGCAGCTTGGGGTCTGGGACTAGCGTCATTGACGAGCAGTACTTC. The chain uses TRBV5-8 and TRBJ2-7; 10 bases align to TRBD2. The CDR3 sequence is 17 residues long. Trimming cost V 0 bases and J 5 bases; bases outside gene matches: 11. CDR1 SGHTS and CDR2 YDEGEE come from the germline V gene.

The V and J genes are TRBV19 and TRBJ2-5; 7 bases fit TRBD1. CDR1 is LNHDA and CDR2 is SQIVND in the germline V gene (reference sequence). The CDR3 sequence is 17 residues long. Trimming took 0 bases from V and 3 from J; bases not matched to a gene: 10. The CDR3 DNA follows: TGTGCCAGTAGTATAGATTGGGCCAGGGGGATGGAAGAGACCCAGTACTTC. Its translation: CASSIDWARGMEETQYF. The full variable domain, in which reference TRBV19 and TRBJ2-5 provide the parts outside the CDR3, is DGGITQSPKYLFRKEGQNVTLSCEQNLNHDAMYWYRQDPGQGLRLIYYSQIVNDFQKGDIAEGYSVSREKKESFPLTVTSAQKNPTAFYLCASSIDWARGMEETQYFGPGTRLLVL.

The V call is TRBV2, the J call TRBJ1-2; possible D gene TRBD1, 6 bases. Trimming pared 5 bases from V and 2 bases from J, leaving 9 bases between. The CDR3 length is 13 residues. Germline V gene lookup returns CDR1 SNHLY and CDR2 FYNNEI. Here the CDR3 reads CASSRGQNYGYTF. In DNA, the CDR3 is TGTGCCAGCAGTCGAGGACAGAACTATGGCTACACCTTC. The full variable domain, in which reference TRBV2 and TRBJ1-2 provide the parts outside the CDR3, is EPEVTQTPSHQVTQMGQEVILRCVPISNHLYFYWYRQILGQKVEFLVSFYNNEISEKSEIFDDQFSVERPDGSNFTLKIRSTKLEDSAMYFCASSRGQNYGYTFGSGTRLTVV.

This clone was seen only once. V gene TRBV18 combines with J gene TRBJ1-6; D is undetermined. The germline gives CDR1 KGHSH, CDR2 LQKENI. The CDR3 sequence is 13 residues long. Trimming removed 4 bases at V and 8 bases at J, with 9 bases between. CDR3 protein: CASSRVADSPLHF. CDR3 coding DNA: TGTGCCAGCTCACGCGTCGCGGATTCACCCCTCCACTTT. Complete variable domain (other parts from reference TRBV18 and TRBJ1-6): NAGVMQNPRHLVRRRGQEARLRCSPMKGHSHVYWYRQLPEEGLKFMVYLQKENIIDESGMPKERFSAEFPKEGPSILRIQQVVRGDSAAYFCASSRVADSPLHFGNGTRLTVT.

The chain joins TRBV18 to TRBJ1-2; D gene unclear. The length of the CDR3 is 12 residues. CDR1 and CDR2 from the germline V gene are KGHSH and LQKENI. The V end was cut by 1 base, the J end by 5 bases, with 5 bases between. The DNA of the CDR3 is TGTGCCAGCTCACCACTGGGATATGGCTACACCTTC. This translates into CASSPLGYGYTF.

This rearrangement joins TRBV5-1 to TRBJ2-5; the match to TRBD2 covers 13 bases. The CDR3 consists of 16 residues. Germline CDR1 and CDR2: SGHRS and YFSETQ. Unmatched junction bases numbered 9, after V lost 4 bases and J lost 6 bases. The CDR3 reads CASSAPGLAGSKTQYF. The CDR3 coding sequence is TGCGCCAGCAGCGCCCCGGGACTAGCGGGGAGTAAGACCCAGTACTTC.

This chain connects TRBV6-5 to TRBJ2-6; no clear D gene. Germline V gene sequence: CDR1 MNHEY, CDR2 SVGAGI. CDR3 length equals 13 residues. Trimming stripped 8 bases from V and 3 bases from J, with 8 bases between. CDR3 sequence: CASAVSGANVLTF. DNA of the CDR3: TGTGCCAGCGCAGTCAGTGGGGCCAACGTCCTGACTTTC.

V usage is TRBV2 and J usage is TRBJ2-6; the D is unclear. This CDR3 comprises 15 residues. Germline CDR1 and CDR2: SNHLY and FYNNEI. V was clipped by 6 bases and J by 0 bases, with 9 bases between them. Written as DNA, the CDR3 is TGTGCCAGCAGGAACAGTGACTCTGGGGCCAACGTCCTGACTTTC. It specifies CASRNSDSGANVLTF.

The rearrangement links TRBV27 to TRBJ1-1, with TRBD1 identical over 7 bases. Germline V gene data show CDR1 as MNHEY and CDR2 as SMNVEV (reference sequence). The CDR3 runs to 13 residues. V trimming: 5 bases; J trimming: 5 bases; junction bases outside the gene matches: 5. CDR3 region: CASSHRGGTEAFF. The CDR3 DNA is TGTGCCAGCAGTCACAGGGGTGGGACTGAAGCTTTCTTT.

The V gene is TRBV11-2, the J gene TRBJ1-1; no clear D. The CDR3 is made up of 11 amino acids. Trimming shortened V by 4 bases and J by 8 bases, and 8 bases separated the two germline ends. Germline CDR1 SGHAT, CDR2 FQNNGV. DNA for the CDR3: TGTGCCAGCAGCTCCCAATGGGAAGCTTTCTTT. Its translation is CASSSQWEAFF.